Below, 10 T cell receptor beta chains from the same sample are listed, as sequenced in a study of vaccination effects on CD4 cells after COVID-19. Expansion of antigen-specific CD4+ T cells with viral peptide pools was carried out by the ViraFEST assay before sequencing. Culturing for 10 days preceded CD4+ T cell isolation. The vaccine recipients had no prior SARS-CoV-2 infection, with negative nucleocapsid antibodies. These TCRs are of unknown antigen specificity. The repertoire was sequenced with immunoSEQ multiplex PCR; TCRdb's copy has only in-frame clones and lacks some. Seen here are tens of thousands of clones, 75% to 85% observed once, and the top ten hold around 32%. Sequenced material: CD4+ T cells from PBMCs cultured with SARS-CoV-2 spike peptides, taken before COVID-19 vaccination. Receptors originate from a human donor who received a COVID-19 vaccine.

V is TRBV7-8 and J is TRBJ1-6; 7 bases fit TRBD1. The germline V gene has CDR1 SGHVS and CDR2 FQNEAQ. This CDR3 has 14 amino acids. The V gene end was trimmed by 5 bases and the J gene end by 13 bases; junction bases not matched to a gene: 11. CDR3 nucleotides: TGTGCCAGCAGCCCGGACAGGCTGGATCAGCCCCTCCACTTT. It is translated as CASSPDRLDQPLHF.

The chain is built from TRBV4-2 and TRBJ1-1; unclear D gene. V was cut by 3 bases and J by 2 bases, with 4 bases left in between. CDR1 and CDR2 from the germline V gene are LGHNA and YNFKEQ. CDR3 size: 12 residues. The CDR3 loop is CASSQENTEAFF. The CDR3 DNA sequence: TGTGCCAGCAGCCAGGAAAACACTGAAGCTTTCTTT.

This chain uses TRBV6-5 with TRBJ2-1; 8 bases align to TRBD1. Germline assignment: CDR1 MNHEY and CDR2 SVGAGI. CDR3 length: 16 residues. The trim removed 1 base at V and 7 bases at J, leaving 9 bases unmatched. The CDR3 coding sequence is TGTGCCAGCAGTTACTTCGGACAGGGTTTAAGGAATGAGCAGTTCTTC. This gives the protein CASSYFGQGLRNEQFF.

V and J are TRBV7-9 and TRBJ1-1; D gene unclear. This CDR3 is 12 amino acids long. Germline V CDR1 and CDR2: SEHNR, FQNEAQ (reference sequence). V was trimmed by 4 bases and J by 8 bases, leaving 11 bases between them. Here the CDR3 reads CASSYIRSEAFF. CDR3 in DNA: TGTGCCAGCAGCTATATAAGGTCCGAAGCTTTCTTT. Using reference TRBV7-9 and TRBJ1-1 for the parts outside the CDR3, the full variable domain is DTGVSQNPRHKITKRGQNVTFRCDPISEHNRLYWYRQTLGQGPEFLTYFQNEAQLEKSRLLSDRFSAERPKGSFSTLEIQRTEQGDSAMYLCASSYIRSEAFFGQGTRLTVV.

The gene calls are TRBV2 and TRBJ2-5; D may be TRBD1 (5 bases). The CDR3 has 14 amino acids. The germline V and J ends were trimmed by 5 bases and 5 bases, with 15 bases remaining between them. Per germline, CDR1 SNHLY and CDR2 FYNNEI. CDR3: CASSLQDPRETQYF. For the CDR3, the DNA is TGTGCCAGCAGTCTACAGGACCCGAGGGAGACCCAGTACTTC.

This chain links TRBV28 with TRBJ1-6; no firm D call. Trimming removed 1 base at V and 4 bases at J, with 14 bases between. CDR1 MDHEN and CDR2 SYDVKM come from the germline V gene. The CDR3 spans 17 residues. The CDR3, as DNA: TGTGCCAGCAGTTTATTTACGGGGAGTGGGTATAATTCACCCCTCCACTTT. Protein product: CASSLFTGSGYNSPLHF.

The CDR3 spells CASSPGLLGNTIYF. The CDR3 nucleotides read TGTGCCAGCTCACCGGGGCTTCTCGGAAACACCATATATTTT. This chain links TRBV18 with TRBJ1-3; maybe TRBD1 (5 bases). There are 14 residues in the CDR3. Trimming left V 3 bases short and J 4 bases short, with 10 bases between. CDR1 is KGHSH, CDR2 LQKENI, per germline.

The CDR3 nucleotides read TGTGCCAGTAGTGGGGGACAGGGGAATCAGCCCCAGCATTTT. It is translated as CASSGGQGNQPQHF. The chain couples TRBV19 to TRBJ1-5; TRBD1 aligns across 10 bases. After removal of 5 bases from V and 4 bases from J, the junction contained 2 bases not matched to a gene. Germline V lookup: CDR1 LNHDA, CDR2 SQIVND (reference sequence). The CDR3 length is 14 residues.

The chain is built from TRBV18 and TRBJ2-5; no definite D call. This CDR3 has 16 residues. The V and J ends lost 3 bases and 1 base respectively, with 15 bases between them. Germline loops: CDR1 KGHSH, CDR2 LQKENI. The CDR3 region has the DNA TGTGCCAGCTCACCCGCAATGGTTCTGCTCCAAGAGACCCAGTACTTC. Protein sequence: CASSPAMVLLQETQYF. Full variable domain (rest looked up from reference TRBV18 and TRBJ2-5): NAGVMQNPRHLVRRRGQEARLRCSPMKGHSHVYWYRQLPEEGLKFMVYLQKENIIDESGMPKERFSAEFPKEGPSILRIQQVVRGDSAAYFCASSPAMVLLQETQYFGPGTRLLVL.

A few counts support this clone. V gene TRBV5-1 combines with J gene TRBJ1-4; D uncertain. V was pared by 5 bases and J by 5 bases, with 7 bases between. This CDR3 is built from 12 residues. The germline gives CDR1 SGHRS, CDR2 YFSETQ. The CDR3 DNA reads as TGCGCCAGCAGTCAACCAAATGAAAAACTGTTTTTT. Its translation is CASSQPNEKLFF.